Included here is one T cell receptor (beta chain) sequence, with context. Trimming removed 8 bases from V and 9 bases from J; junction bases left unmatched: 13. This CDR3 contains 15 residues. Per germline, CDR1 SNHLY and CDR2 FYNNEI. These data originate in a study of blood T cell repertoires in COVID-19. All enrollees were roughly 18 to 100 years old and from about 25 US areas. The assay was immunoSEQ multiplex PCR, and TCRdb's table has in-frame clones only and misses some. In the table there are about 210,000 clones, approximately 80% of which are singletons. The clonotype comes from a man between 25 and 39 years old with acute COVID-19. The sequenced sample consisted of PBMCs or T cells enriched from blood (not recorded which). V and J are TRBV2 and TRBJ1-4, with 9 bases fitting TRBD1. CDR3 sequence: CASSEFGDREKKLFF. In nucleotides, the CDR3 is TGTGCCAGCTCTGAGTTTGGGGACAGGGAAAAAAAACTGTTTTTT.